Listed here are 27 T cell receptor beta chains from one sample, sequenced in a study of blood T cells in healthy people across ages. A second PCR, run for 7 to 11 cycles, used a sample-barcoded 5' primer plus a J-beta primer mix. TCRdb ran MiXCR on the 5' RACE reads and lists one entry per CDR3 protein. Among about 2 million distinct CDR3 sequences listed, about 49% were seen once. Sequenced sample: blood. These receptors all come from a woman between 35 and 50 years old in good health.

This chain uses TRBV20-1 with TRBJ2-1; a weak D match, TRBD2 (6 bases). Germline V CDR1 and CDR2: DFQATT, SNEGSKA (reference sequence). The CDR3 has 13 residues. Trimming cost V 8 bases and J 12 bases, with 23 bases left between them. CDR3 residues: CSCQTRRSGGQFF. The CDR3 region has the DNA TGCAGTTGTCAGACTAGGCGGAGCGGTGGGCAGTTCTTC.

The rearrangement links TRBV18 to TRBJ2-3, with TRBD2 matching 11 bases. Trimming removed 2 bases from V and 0 bases from J; junction bases left unmatched: 7. CDR1 is KGHSH, CDR2 LQKENI, per germline. CDR3 size: 18 residues. This CDR3 reads CASSPRGTSGHSTDTQYF. CDR3 DNA sequence: TGTGCCAGCTCACCAAGGGGGACTAGCGGACATAGCACAGATACGCAGTATTTT.

The chain links TRBV7-2 to TRBJ2-1, with D perhaps matching TRBD2 (6 bases). V gave up 6 bases and J gave up 9 bases, with 12 bases separating them. From germline, CDR1 is SGHTA and CDR2 FQGNSA. The CDR3 is 12 amino acids. The CDR3 loop is CASRADGSEQFF. Here the CDR3 DNA reads TGTGCCAGCAGGGCGGACGGGAGTGAGCAGTTCTTC.

V and J are TRBV20-1 and TRBJ2-1, with 10 nucleotides matching TRBD1. CDR1 DFQATT and CDR2 SNEGSKA come from the germline V gene (reference sequence). V dropped 6 bases and J dropped 12; count of bases not matched to a gene: 14. The CDR3 has 14 residues. DNA for the CDR3: TGCAGTGCGCTTACACCGGGACAGGGGTATGGGCAGTTCTTC. This encodes CSALTPGQGYGQFF.

The J gene is TRBJ1-2, the V gene TRBV25-1, with no clear D. The CDR3 has 13 amino acids. Trimming pared 4 bases from V and 2 bases from J, leaving 8 bases between. Germline V gene data show CDR1 as MGHDK and CDR2 as SYGVNS. This CDR3 is CASSGISNYGYTF. For the CDR3, the DNA is TGTGCCAGCAGTGGGATCAGCAACTATGGCTACACCTTC.

The V call is TRBV5-1, the J call TRBJ2-4; TRBD2 matches 10 bases. The tail of the sequence fits TRBJ2-7 better, so the J call may be wrong. Germline V gives CDR1 SGHRS, CDR2 YFSETQ. The CDR3 covers 16 residues. CDR3 sequence (DNA): TGCGCCAGCAGCTTCACAGTGCTAGCGGGGGCCTACGAGCAGTACTTC. Translated: CASSFTVLAGAYEQYF.

The genes are TRBV6-2 or TRBV6-3 and TRBJ2-4, with D possibly TRBD1 on 6 matching bases. The tail of the sequence fits TRBJ2-7 better, so the J call may be wrong. This CDR3 is built from 15 residues. CDR1 is MNHEY and CDR2 is SVGEGT in the germline V gene. The CDR3 nucleotides are TGTGCCAGCAGTTACATAGGGACACCTATCTACGAGCAGTACTTC. Protein product: CASSYIGTPIYEQYF.

V and J are TRBV6-6 and TRBJ1-1; tentatively, D is TRBD1 (6 bases). V was trimmed by 2 bases and J by 1 base, leaving 8 bases between them. The CDR3 has 14 amino acids. Germline loops: CDR1 MNHNY, CDR2 SVGAGI (reference sequence). The DNA for the CDR3 is TGTGCCAGCAGTTACGGCAGGGGGAACACTGAAGCTTTCTTT. Translated, it gives CASSYGRGNTEAFF.

In DNA, the CDR3 is TGCAGTGCTAGGGACAGGGGGATAGAGACCCAGTACTTC. It codes for CSARDRGIETQYF. This chain uses TRBV20-1 with TRBJ2-4, with 10 bases that match TRBD1. The J call may be mistaken, given a closer DNA end match to TRBJ2-5. CDR3 size: 13 residues. Germline CDR1 DFQATT, CDR2 SNEGSKA (reference sequence).

This chain uses TRBV15 with TRBJ2-7; no reliable D call. CDR1 LNHNV and CDR2 YYDKDF come from the germline V gene (reference sequence). Trimming cost V 3 bases and J 2 bases, with 17 bases left between them. The CDR3 has 16 amino acids. For the CDR3, the DNA is TGTGCCACCAGCAGTGGGTTAATAACTAATACCTACGAGCAGTACTTC. Residues: CATSSGLITNTYEQYF.

The chain employs TRBV5-1 and TRBJ2-5; D ambiguous. The germline CDR1 and CDR2 sequences are SGHRS and YFSETQ. This CDR3 is built from 15 residues. V lost 0 bases and J 5 bases, leaving 14 bases between the germline ends. CDR3 sequence reads: CASSLAGGWTETQYF. CDR3 nucleotides: TGCGCCAGCAGCTTGGCGGGCGGTTGGACGGAGACCCAGTACTTC.

Regarding this clonotype: This may stem from a read error, because a much larger clone lies one nucleotide away. V and J are TRBV5-1 and TRBJ2-5, with a weak D call TRBD1 (5 bases). The end of the DNA fits TRBJ2-7 better, so the J call may be wrong. Germline CDR1 is SGHRS and CDR2 is YFSETQ. The CDR3 has 13 amino acids. CDR3 nucleotide sequence: TGCGCCAGCAGGATCGACAGCGCCCACGAGCAGTACTTC. It translates to CASRIDSAHEQYF.

The chain uses TRBV11-2 and TRBJ2-7, with 11 bases aligning to TRBD2. The CDR3 length is 19 residues. Losses at the gene ends were 4 bases for V and 0 bases for J; bases not matched to a gene: 14. The germline V gene encodes CDR1 SGHAT and CDR2 FQNNGV. The CDR3 DNA sequence: TGTGCCAGCAGCTCATACCGACTAGCGGGGAACCTATACTCCTACGAGCAGTACTTC. Translating it yields CASSSYRLAGNLYSYEQYF.

Only a few counts were recorded for this clonotype. This chain links TRBV29-1 with TRBJ2-3; maybe TRBD1 (7 bases). Trimming took 6 bases from V and 1 from J, leaving 14 bases between them. Germline loops: CDR1 SQVTM, CDR2 ANQGSEA. CDR3 length: 14 residues. CDR3 protein: CSVTGRPRTDTQYF. CDR3 DNA: TGCAGCGTGACAGGGAGGCCCCGCACAGATACGCAGTATTTT.

The DNA for the CDR3 is TGTGCCAGCAGCCGCAGGACAGGGAGCCAAGAGACCCAGTACTTC. Protein product: CASSRRTGSQETQYF. The V and J genes are TRBV21-1 and TRBJ2-5; TRBD1 was called by the table and not checked on the DNA. TRBV21-1 is labeled a pseudogene. This CDR3 spans 15 amino acids.

As for this clonotype: A junction boundary mismatches the germline segment, possibly from a read error. This sequence joins TRBV20-1 and TRBJ2-5; the D gene is possibly TRBD1 (6 bases). This CDR3 has 10 amino acids. In germline, CDR1 is DFQATT, CDR2 SNEGSKA (reference sequence). The CDR3 reads CSASGEIQYF. The CDR3 DNA follows: TGCAGTGCTTCAGGGGAGATCCAGTACTTC.

This clonotype was counted a few times. V is TRBV20-1 and J is TRBJ1-5; D remains unclear. Germline V gives CDR1 DFQATT, CDR2 SNEGSKA (reference sequence). Trimming cost V 6 bases and J 1 base, with 7 bases left between them. The CDR3 length is 12 residues. The CDR3 DNA is TGCAGTGCCCGAGAAAGCAATCAGCCCCAGCATTTT. Residues: CSARESNQPQHF.

This chain links TRBV2 with TRBJ1-2, with D tentatively TRBD1 (5 bases). Germline V gene lookup returns CDR1 SNHLY and CDR2 FYNNEI. Between the trimmed V and J ends, which lost 3 bases and 7 bases, there was a span of 27 bases. This CDR3 region has 18 residues. CDR3 residues: CASSDFLVVGDPGGGYTF. The CDR3 bases are TGTGCCAGCAGTGATTTTCTTGTTGTCGGGGACCCGGGCGGTGGCTACACCTTC.

About this clonotype itself: A much larger clone lies a single base off, so this may be a read error. The rearrangement links TRBV7-2 to TRBJ2-4; TRBD2 agrees at 9 bases. The DNA end lines up better with TRBJ2-7; the J call may be wrong. The CDR3 consists of 15 residues. Germline CDR1 is SGHTA and CDR2 is FQGNSA. CDR3 nucleotide sequence: TGTGCCAGCAGGGCTAGCGGGGCAACCTCCTACGAGCAGTACTTC. Translating gives CASRASGATSYEQYF.

This chain links TRBV6-1 with TRBJ2-5, with 11 positions matching TRBD2. The CDR3 consists of 17 residues. With 6 bases clipped from V and 5 bases from J, the junction kept 14 bases outside the gene matches. Germline assignment: CDR1 MNHNS and CDR2 SASEGT. The CDR3, as DNA: TGTGCCAGCAGACTTTTAGCGGGGGGGCGACCCGGCGAGACCCAGTACTTC. Its protein is CASRLLAGGRPGETQYF.

This clonotype was seen once. The V gene is TRBV7-2, the J gene TRBJ2-5, with TRBD1 identical over 8 bases. V trimming: 2 bases; J trimming: 11 bases; junction bases outside the gene matches: 13. The CDR3 is made up of 15 amino acids. Looked up from germline, CDR1 is SGHTA and CDR2 is FQGNSA. The CDR3 DNA sequence: TGTGCCAGCAGCTTACGGGCAGGGGGCGCGGATGAGCAGTACTTC. Its protein is CASSLRAGGADEQYF.

The rearrangement joins TRBV19 to TRBJ2-1; TRBD2 aligns across 7 bases. The CDR3 is 16 amino acids. The V and J ends lost 6 bases and 0 bases, in that order; junction bases with no gene match: 8. Per germline, CDR1 LNHDA and CDR2 SQIVND (reference sequence). In nucleotides, the CDR3 is TGTGCCAGTAGAGGTGCGGGGGTGAGCTCCTACAATGAGCAGTTCTTC. Residues: CASRGAGVSSYNEQFF.

The chain links TRBV20-1 to TRBJ1-4; D is uncertain. Trimming took off 2 bases at V and 4 bases at J, with 5 bases between the two ends. Germline values: CDR1 DFQATT, CDR2 SNEGSKA (reference sequence). The CDR3 loop spans 12 amino acids. CDR3 amino acids: CSARHRNEKLFF. The CDR3 DNA sequence: TGCAGTGCTAGACACCGTAATGAAAAACTGTTTTTT.

As for this clonotype: A clone one base away is much larger, so this may be a read error. The chain has TRBV28 and TRBJ1-2; 10 bases are a match to TRBD1. This CDR3 has 13 residues. Germline lookup yields CDR1 MDHEN and CDR2 SYDVKM. The V segment lost 6 bases and the J segment 4 bases; nucleotides outside the gene matches: 2. The CDR3 sequence: CASRGQGFYGYTF. The CDR3 region has the DNA TGTGCCAGCAGGGGACAGGGGTTCTATGGCTACACCTTC.

The CDR3 here is CASSLESGGSYNEQYF. The DNA of the CDR3 is TGTGCCAGCAGCTTGGAAAGCGGGGGATCCTACAATGAGCAGTACTTC. The rearrangement links TRBV5-4 to TRBJ2-7; the match to TRBD2 covers 8 bases. The CDR3 has 16 amino acids. V shed 0 bases, J shed 7 bases, and the junction held 12 bases outside the gene matches. The germline V gene encodes CDR1 SGHNT and CDR2 YYREEE (reference sequence).

The chain employs TRBV7-9 and TRBJ2-7, with TRBD2 matching 10 bases. The V gene end was trimmed by 4 bases and the J gene end by 3 bases; junction bases not matched to a gene: 12. Germline V CDR1 and CDR2: SEHNR, FQNEAQ (reference sequence). This CDR3 spans 17 amino acids. The CDR3 loop reads CASSYGALAGENYEQYF. In nucleotides, the CDR3 is TGTGCCAGCAGCTACGGAGCCCTAGCGGGGGAGAACTACGAGCAGTACTTC.

This clonotype has more than one count but fewer than ten. The chain is built from TRBV4-1 and TRBJ1-4; 7 bases line up with TRBD1. Germline CDR1 and CDR2: MGHRA and YSYEKL. The trim removed 4 bases at V and 7 bases at J, leaving 6 bases unmatched. CDR3 length: 14 residues. The CDR3, as DNA: TGCGCCAGCAGCCCACGCCAGGGGGGTGAAAAACTGTTTTTT. Its translation is CASSPRQGGEKLFF.